This entry lists 31 T cell receptor beta chains sequenced from one sample in a study of shared clonotypes between healthy human individuals. The repertoire was sequenced with immunoSEQ multiplex PCR; TCRdb's copy has only in-frame clones and lacks some. The data hold 780,000 or so clones, with 72% observed a single time. The sequenced material came from memory CD4+ T cells sorted from blood. The sample's subset: CD45RA-negative fraction. These receptors were collected from a woman in her twenties or thirties in good health.

This clone was seen once. This chain links TRBV19 with TRBJ2-1; maybe TRBD1 (5 bases). There are 15 residues in the CDR3. Per the germline V gene, CDR1 is LNHDA and CDR2 is SQIVND (reference sequence). Between the trimmed V and J ends, which lost 3 bases and 7 bases, there was a span of 16 bases. The CDR3 coding sequence is TGTGCCAGTAGTATCCCAGGGCGGCCTCGGAATGAGCAGTTCTTC. Amino acid sequence: CASSIPGRPRNEQFF.

V gene TRBV28 combines with J gene TRBJ2-2, with 7 bases that match TRBD1. Germline assignment: CDR1 MDHEN and CDR2 SYDVKM. CDR3 length equals 14 residues. J gave up 5 bases and V 5 bases, and 5 bases lay outside the gene matches. In DNA, the CDR3 is TGTGCCAGCAGTCGGACAGGACTTACCGGGGAGCTGTTTTTT. Protein product: CASSRTGLTGELFF.

This clone was detected ten times or more. V and J are TRBV5-1 and TRBJ1-1; perhaps TRBD1 as D (6 bases). The CDR3 loop spans 15 amino acids. CDR1 is SGHRS and CDR2 is YFSETQ in the germline V gene. V was shortened by 0 bases and J by 5 bases, with 14 bases between the two germline ends. The CDR3 DNA sequence: TGCGCCAGCAGCTTGGCCGGGGGGCCGGGGACTGAAGCTTTCTTT. It codes for CASSLAGGPGTEAFF.

A note on this clone: The same CDR3 is also encoded by other DNA sequences in this sample. The rearrangement uses TRBV15 and TRBJ2-7; 8 nucleotides align to TRBD1. The ends lost 3 bases at V and 2 bases at J; junction bases unmatched: 6. CDR3 length: 15 residues. Germline CDR1 and CDR2: LNHNV and YYDKDF (reference sequence). The CDR3 DNA follows: TGTGCCACCAGCAGGGCCGGGACAGGACCCTACGAGCAGTACTTC. Its protein is CATSRAGTGPYEQYF.

The V gene is TRBV5-4, the J gene TRBJ2-3; 9 bases are shared with TRBD2. This CDR3 spans 15 amino acids. With 4 bases clipped from V and 0 bases from J, the junction kept 3 bases outside the gene matches. CDR1 SGHNT and CDR2 YYREEE come from the germline V gene (reference sequence). CDR3 sequence: CASSPGLASTDTQYF. The DNA for the CDR3 is TGTGCCAGCAGCCCCGGACTAGCGAGCACAGATACGCAGTATTTT.

The chain is built from TRBV29-1 and TRBJ2-7; 7 nucleotides line up with TRBD1. Trimming at V came to 6 bases and at J to 3 bases, leaving 5 bases not matched to a gene. Germline CDR1 and CDR2: SQVTM and ANQGSEA. This CDR3 has 12 residues. As DNA, the CDR3 is TGCAGCGTGACCCGGGACAGCTACGAGCAGTACTTC. It specifies CSVTRDSYEQYF.

V gene TRBV5-1 combines with J gene TRBJ1-5; D ambiguous. This CDR3 is built from 15 residues. Germline V gives CDR1 SGHRS, CDR2 YFSETQ. The V gene lost 1 base and the J gene lost 2 bases, with 10 bases spanning the gap. The CDR3 DNA reads TGCGCCAGCAGCTTGACGGGTGCGGGCAATCAGCCCCAGCATTTT. Its protein product is CASSLTGAGNQPQHF.

The V call is TRBV5-4, the J call TRBJ2-1, with a weak D call TRBD1 (5 bases). Germline CDR1 SGHNT, CDR2 YYREEE (reference sequence). The CDR3 spans 12 residues. Between the trimmed V and J ends, which lost 1 base and 8 bases, there was a span of 7 bases. The CDR3 coding sequence is TGTGCCAGCAGCTTGAGGGGCCATGAGCAGTTCTTC. It specifies CASSLRGHEQFF.

The V gene is TRBV18, the J gene TRBJ2-7; D is possibly TRBD1 (5 bases). V lost 2 bases and J 3 bases, leaving 11 bases between the germline ends. The CDR3 length is 14 residues. Germline V gene data show CDR1 as KGHSH and CDR2 as LQKENI. In nucleotides, the CDR3 is TGTGCCAGCTCACCAAATTCAGGGATCTACGAGCAGTACTTC. Amino acids: CASSPNSGIYEQYF.

This chain uses TRBV4-2 with TRBJ1-2, with D uncertain. V was shortened by 0 bases and J by 8 bases, with 19 bases between the two germline ends. Looked up from germline, CDR1 is LGHNA and CDR2 is YNFKEQ. This CDR3 contains 16 residues. CDR3 protein: CASSQDWAVGVGGYTF. CDR3 DNA sequence: TGTGCCAGCAGCCAAGATTGGGCCGTTGGTGTAGGGGGCTACACCTTC.

V usage is TRBV28 and J usage is TRBJ1-1; no clear D. Germline CDR1 MDHEN, CDR2 SYDVKM. CDR3 length: 16 amino acids. V was clipped by 2 bases and J by 1 base, with 14 bases between them. CDR3 residues: CASSLSFGPQNTEAFF. As DNA, the CDR3 is TGTGCCAGCAGTTTAAGTTTCGGACCGCAGAACACTGAAGCTTTCTTT.

A remark on this clone: This same CDR3 is encoded by further DNA sequences in the sample. The chain joins TRBV5-1 to TRBJ1-1; a weak D match, TRBD1 (5 bases). The CDR3 has 12 residues. Germline V lookup: CDR1 SGHRS, CDR2 YFSETQ. Trimming took off 3 bases at V and 5 bases at J, with 8 bases between the two ends. Written as DNA, the CDR3 is TGCGCCAGCAGCTACGGGGGGACTGAAGCTTTCTTT. This sequence encodes CASSYGGTEAFF.

The chain uses TRBV11-2 and TRBJ1-5; possible D gene TRBD1, 6 bases. Germline loops: CDR1 SGHAT, CDR2 FQNNGV. The CDR3 spans 13 residues. The germline V and J ends were trimmed by 5 bases and 7 bases, with 12 bases remaining between them. DNA for the CDR3: TGTGCCAGCAGCACACAACAGGGACAGCCCCAGCATTTT. It yields the protein CASSTQQGQPQHF.

The chain uses TRBV6-5 and TRBJ1-1; D is uncertain. The CDR3 sequence is 15 residues long. Germline CDR1 is MNHEY and CDR2 is SVGAGI. V was trimmed by 2 bases and J by 1 base, leaving 11 bases between them. The CDR3 loop reads CASSYGVRRNTEAFF. The CDR3 bases are TGTGCCAGCAGTTACGGTGTAAGAAGGAACACTGAAGCTTTCTTT.

The chain employs TRBV5-1 and TRBJ2-3; 11 bases match TRBD2. Germline V gene lookup returns CDR1 SGHRS and CDR2 YFSETQ. The CDR3 totals 16 residues. V lost 6 bases, J lost 0 bases, and 6 bases stayed unmatched. The CDR3 DNA reads as TGCGCCAGCACCAACTTAGCGGGAGGGAGCACAGATACGCAGTATTTT. Amino acid sequence: CASTNLAGGSTDTQYF.

The table lists this clone with a few counts. The V gene is TRBV7-9, the J gene TRBJ1-4; 10 nucleotides line up with TRBD1. The CDR3 covers 14 residues. V was pared by 5 bases and J by 8 bases, with 5 bases of the junction left unmatched. Germline CDR1 SEHNR, CDR2 FQNEAQ (reference sequence). CDR3 protein: CASSKTGGGEKLFF. The CDR3 coding sequence is TGTGCCAGCAGCAAGACAGGGGGCGGCGAAAAACTGTTTTTT.

V usage is TRBV23-1 and J usage is TRBJ1-5; D may be TRBD1 (6 bases). TRBV23-1 is noted as an ORF with a role that remains uncertain. The CDR3 extends over 15 amino acids. Trimming took off 6 bases at V and 4 bases at J, with 16 bases between the two ends. In DNA, the CDR3 is TGCGCCAGCAGCCAAGGGACAATATCTAATCAGCCCCAGCATTTT. It yields the protein CASSQGTISNQPQHF.

This chain connects TRBV19 to TRBJ1-5, with D possibly matching TRBD1 (6 bases). The CDR3 runs to 14 residues. With 7 bases removed from V and 7 bases from J, the gap between germline ends came to 17 bases. The germline gives CDR1 LNHDA, CDR2 SQIVND (reference sequence). The DNA for the CDR3 is TGTGCCAGTACTAATAGGGGGTTAAAGCAGCCCCAGCATTTT. Protein: CASTNRGLKQPQHF.

The rearrangement uses TRBV5-7 and TRBJ2-2; 7 nucleotides match TRBD2. Being an ORF, TRBV5-7 has a function that is uncertain. Trimming took 5 bases from V and 7 from J; bases not matched to a gene: 11. The CDR3 is made up of 15 amino acids. CDR3 coding DNA: TGTGCCAGCAGTCGAAGACTAGCCGGTAGCGGGGAGCTGTTTTTT. As protein: CASSRRLAGSGELFF.

V and J are TRBV28 and TRBJ1-3; 7 bases are a match to TRBD1. V was clipped by 8 bases and J by 7 bases; unmatched bases: 2. The germline V gene encodes CDR1 MDHEN and CDR2 SYDVKM. This CDR3 is 11 amino acids long. The CDR3 sequence is CASGTANTIYF. CDR3 nucleotides: TGTGCCAGCGGGACAGCGAACACCATATATTTT.

The rearrangement joins TRBV6-6 to TRBJ2-5; D is unclear. The CDR3 length is 12 residues. The germline V gene encodes CDR1 MNHNY and CDR2 SVGAGI (reference sequence). V was trimmed by 6 bases and J by 5 bases, leaving 10 bases between them. CDR3 coding DNA: TGTGCCAGCAGAAGGGAAAAGGAGACCCAGTACTTC. It specifies CASRREKETQYF.

This clone was seen more than once but under ten times. V and J are TRBV6-5 and TRBJ2-7; 7 nucleotides agree with TRBD1. V lost 4 bases and J lost 0; bases outside the gene matches: 6. The CDR3 spans 15 residues. Germline V gene sequence: CDR1 MNHEY, CDR2 SVGAGI. CDR3 region: CASSSTGTDSYEQYF. CDR3 in DNA: TGTGCCAGCAGTTCCACCGGGACAGACTCCTACGAGCAGTACTTC.

The J gene is TRBJ1-5, the V gene TRBV18, with 7 bases aligning to TRBD1. CDR1 and CDR2 from the germline V gene are KGHSH and LQKENI. V trimming: 1 base; J trimming: 5 bases; junction bases outside the gene matches: 17. The CDR3 has 19 residues. In nucleotides, the CDR3 is TGTGCCAGCTCACCACGGCAGGGGGAAATAAACAGAATCGATCAGCCCCAGCATTTT. This encodes CASSPRQGEINRIDQPQHF.

The chain carries TRBV28 and TRBJ2-3; D remains ambiguous. V was trimmed by 2 bases and J by 0 bases, leaving 6 bases between them. This CDR3 comprises 14 residues. CDR1 is MDHEN, CDR2 SYDVKM, per germline. The DNA of the CDR3 is TGTGCCAGCAGTTTAGGCAGAAGCACAGATACGCAGTATTTT. Translated: CASSLGRSTDTQYF.

The chain is built from TRBV5-1 and TRBJ2-3; 7 bases are a match to TRBD1. V shed 4 bases and J 2 bases; nucleotides not matched to a gene: 4. The CDR3 loop spans 14 amino acids. CDR1 SGHRS and CDR2 YFSETQ come from the germline V gene. The CDR3: CASSTGQVTDTQYF. In DNA form, the CDR3 reads TGCGCCAGCAGCACCGGACAGGTCACAGATACGCAGTATTTT. The whole variable domain, filled in from reference TRBV5-1 and TRBJ2-3, reads KAGVTQTPRYLIKTRGQQVTLSCSPISGHRSVSWYQQTPGQGLQFLFEYFSETQRNKGNFPGRFSGRQFSNSRSEMNVSTLELGDSALYLCASSTGQVTDTQYFGPGTRLTVL.

The chain uses TRBV10-1 and TRBJ1-1, with D possibly matching TRBD1 (5 bases). This CDR3 contains 14 residues. Per germline, CDR1 WNHNN and CDR2 SYGVQD (reference sequence). V was trimmed by 0 bases and J by 9 bases, leaving 14 bases between them. Here the CDR3 DNA reads TGCGCCAGCAGTGAGTCCAATGGGGCAAGGAAAGCTTTCTTT. It specifies CASSESNGARKAFF.

The rearrangement uses TRBV28 and TRBJ1-2; TRBD1 matches at 8 bases. The germline V gene encodes CDR1 MDHEN and CDR2 SYDVKM. J lost 6 bases, V lost 6 bases, and 15 bases had no gene match. The CDR3 runs 16 residues. As DNA, the CDR3 is TGTGCCAGCAGGGAATGGCCAGGGGGCGTAAGTAATGGCTACACCTTC. Amino acids: CASREWPGGVSNGYTF.

The chain carries TRBV9 and TRBJ2-7; TRBD1 agrees at 8 bases. Germline-derived CDR1 and CDR2 are SGDLS and YYNGEE. The junction had 8 bases not matched to a gene; V was cut back by 0 bases and J by 6 bases. CDR3 length: 15 amino acids. The CDR3 loop reads CASSVDVQGDSEQYF. In nucleotides, the CDR3 is TGTGCCAGCAGCGTAGATGTACAGGGGGATAGCGAGCAGTACTTC.

CDR3 protein: CASSSGTGIEETQYF. For the CDR3, the DNA is TGTGCCAGCAGTTCCGGGACAGGGATTGAAGAGACCCAGTACTTC. The rearrangement joins TRBV6-1 to TRBJ2-5, with 9 bases matching TRBD1. The CDR3 length is 15 residues. Germline V gene sequence: CDR1 MNHNS, CDR2 SASEGT. V lost 5 bases to trimming and J lost 3 bases; unmatched junction nucleotides: 7.

The chain recombines TRBV4-1 with TRBJ1-3; a possible D gene is TRBD1 (6 bases). Per germline, CDR1 MGHRA and CDR2 YSYEKL. The CDR3 covers 17 residues. V was pared by 0 bases and J by 4 bases, with 16 bases between. This chain's CDR3 is CASSQEGAGAAGNTIYF. CDR3 coding DNA: TGCGCCAGCAGCCAAGAGGGGGCAGGGGCGGCAGGAAACACCATATATTTT.

This clone has ten or more counts. The rearrangement uses TRBV11-2 and TRBJ2-7, with D uncertain. Germline V CDR1 and CDR2: SGHAT, FQNNGV. The CDR3 contains 11 residues. The V and J ends lost 1 base and 10 bases respectively, with 8 bases between them. CDR3 coding DNA: TGTGCCAGCAGCTTAGGCGGTACTCAGTACTTC. It codes for CASSLGGTQYF.